The 16 T cell receptor beta chains listed next were all sequenced from one sample in a study of tumor-infiltrating lymphocytes in primary liver carcinoma. TCR beta cDNA was prepared out of around 460 ng total RNA by means of a constant-region primer. What produced the TCR beta libraries was three nested multiplex PCR rounds using slightly modified ARM-PCR. Both of the initial two PCR rounds ran for about 9 cycles and employed TRBV1-TRBV30 forward primers alongside a C-beta reverse primer. TCRdb reanalysed the multiplex PCR reads using MiXCR and keeps one entry per CDR3 protein. The data hold some 180,000 distinct CDR3 sequences, with roughly 60% observed a single time. Both blood RNA, taken from unsorted whole blood, and germline DNA were extracted. The sequencing input was peripheral blood. These receptor sequences come from a man aged 35 to 55 with primary liver carcinoma and hepatitis B virus infection.

There are a few counts of this clonotype. This chain links TRBV6-2 or TRBV6-3 with TRBJ2-5; TRBD2 might be the D (6 bases). The germline gives CDR1 MNHEY, CDR2 SVGEGT. The CDR3 sequence is 14 residues long. Trimming pared 3 bases from V and 4 bases from J, leaving 12 bases between. In DNA, the CDR3 is TGTGCCAGCAGTTATCGTGGGAGGCGAGAGACCCAGTACTTC. Translation gives CASSYRGRRETQYF.

The chain uses TRBV6-1 and TRBJ1-3; TRBD1 might be the D (5 bases). CDR3 length: 16 residues. CDR1 MNHNS and CDR2 SASEGT come from the germline V gene. Trimming took off 0 bases at V and 0 bases at J, with 9 bases between the two ends. DNA of the CDR3: TGTGCCAGCAGTGAAGCCGGGGGGGGCTCTGGAAACACCATATATTTT. Its translation is CASSEAGGGSGNTIYF.

Turning to this clonotype: A read error may produce the germline difference seen at one junction end. The V and J genes are TRBV5-5 and TRBJ2-7, with D possibly matching TRBD1 (8 bases). Germline lookup yields CDR1 SGHKS and CDR2 YYEKEE (reference sequence). There are 15 residues in the CDR3. Here the CDR3 DNA reads TGTGCCAGCAGCTACGGACAGGGAGGGGATTACGAGCAGTCCTTC. It yields the protein CASSYGQGGDYEQSF.

The V gene is TRBV11-2, the J gene TRBJ2-5; either TRBD1 or TRBD2 may fit D (5 bases each). Germline CDR1 and CDR2: SGHAT and FQNNGV. Trimming pared 4 bases from V and 7 bases from J, leaving 13 bases between. The CDR3 has 13 residues. CDR3 loop: CASSSLVGGTQYF. The DNA for the CDR3 is TGTGCCAGCAGCTCGCTGGTTGGGGGGACCCAGTACTTC.

The chain employs TRBV29-1 and TRBJ2-7; 7 bases match TRBD2. The germline CDR1 and CDR2 sequences are SQVTM and ANQGSEA. The CDR3 is 20 residues long. Trimming removed 3 bases from V and 4 bases from J; junction bases left unmatched: 27. The DNA for the CDR3 is TGCAGCGTTGAGTGGGGAGGGGAGTGGATTCTCAACCCCGGCAAGTACGAGCAGTACTTC. It translates to CSVEWGGEWILNPGKYEQYF.

The chain combines TRBV12-3 or TRBV12-4 with TRBJ1-2; D is unclear. V lost 6 bases and J lost 7, with 24 bases in between. This CDR3 is 16 amino acids long. Here the CDR3 DNA reads TGTGCCAGCAGCTTCGGGGTGCGAGGTAACCTCCTTGGCTACACCTTC. Encoded protein: CASSFGVRGNLLGYTF.

The chain uses TRBV6-2 or TRBV6-3 and TRBJ2-7, with 7 bases matching TRBD2. Germline CDR1 reads MNHEY; CDR2 reads SVGEGT. V was clipped by 0 bases and J by 0 bases; unmatched bases: 2. The CDR3 is 15 residues long. The CDR3 spells CASSYSPGGSYEQYF. The DNA of the CDR3 is TGTGCCAGCAGTTACTCGCCGGGGGGCTCCTACGAGCAGTACTTC.

This clonotype was seen a few times. The chain joins TRBV10-3 to TRBJ1-2; D is possibly TRBD1 (6 bases). The CDR3 has 13 amino acids. Germline V gene lookup returns CDR1 ENHRY and CDR2 SYGVKD. Trimming pared 3 bases from V and 8 bases from J, leaving 13 bases between. The CDR3 region is CAISEGGGAGYTF. CDR3 DNA: TGTGCCATCAGTGAAGGGGGGGGCGCGGGCTACACCTTC.

This clonotype was seen repeatedly, ten times or more. The rearrangement uses TRBV11-2 and TRBJ2-3, with D hard to call. Trimming took off 7 bases at V and 0 bases at J, with 14 bases between the two ends. This CDR3 is built from 15 residues. CDR1 is SGHAT and CDR2 is FQNNGV in the germline V gene. CDR3 sequence (DNA): TGTGCCAGCATCCTCATGCTGGGGAGCACAGATACGCAGTATTTT. Residues: CASILMLGSTDTQYF.

The table lists this clonotype with many counts. The V gene is TRBV11-3, the J gene TRBJ2-1; the D call may be TRBD1 or TRBD2 (5 bases each). V lost 5 bases to trimming and J lost 2 bases, with 13 bases between them. This CDR3 contains 15 residues. CDR1 is SGHNT and CDR2 is YENEEA in the germline V gene. CDR3 protein: CASSPRGAPYNEQFF. The CDR3 DNA reads TGTGCCAGCAGCCCTCGAGGGGCCCCCTACAATGAGCAGTTCTTC.

The V and J genes are TRBV6-1 and TRBJ1-2, with TRBD1 matching over 8 bases. The CDR3 spans 12 residues. The V gene end was trimmed by 5 bases and the J gene end by 6 bases; junction bases not matched to a gene: 2. CDR1 is MNHNS and CDR2 is SASEGT in the germline V gene. CDR3 residues: CASSKDRDGYTF. CDR3 coding DNA: TGTGCCAGCAGTAAGGACAGGGATGGCTACACCTTC.

This clonotype was detected a few times. V usage is TRBV5-4 and J usage is TRBJ2-2; TRBD2 matches 14 bases. Trimming removed 4 bases from V and 4 bases from J; junction bases left unmatched: 12. Germline V gene sequence: CDR1 SGHNT, CDR2 YYREEE (reference sequence). The CDR3 length is 19 residues. The CDR3 loop reads CASSGGTSGSPRTTGELFF. As DNA, the CDR3 is TGTGCCAGCAGCGGTGGGACTAGCGGGAGCCCCAGGACCACCGGGGAGCTGTTTTTT.

In regard to this clonotype: One base away lies a much larger clone, so this may be a sequencing read error. The CDR3 sequence is CASSLTQGASGNTIYF. The CDR3 region has the DNA TGTGCCAGCAGCTTGACACAGGGGGCGTCAGGAAACACCATATATTTT. The chain is built from TRBV11-2 and TRBJ1-3, with 9 bases that match TRBD1. Trimming cost V 3 bases and J 4 bases; bases outside gene matches: 7. The germline gives CDR1 SGHAT, CDR2 FQNNGV. The CDR3 runs 16 residues.

Note on this clonotype: A read error may produce the germline difference seen at one junction end. The CDR3 reads CASSGGWVGTSGRATYNEQLF. CDR3 sequence (DNA): TGTGCCAGCAGTGGAGGATGGGTGGGGACTAGCGGGAGGGCCACTTACAATGAGCAGTTATTC. The chain uses TRBV2 and TRBJ2-1, with 16 bases identical to TRBD2. Looked up from germline, CDR1 is SNHLY and CDR2 is FYNNEI. The CDR3 extends over 21 amino acids.

CDR3 in amino acids: CASTKTGLAAEETQYF. The CDR3 coding sequence is TGTGCCAGCACCAAAACGGGACTAGCGGCCGAAGAGACCCAGTACTTC. This sequence joins TRBV6-2 or TRBV6-3 and TRBJ2-5; 11 nucleotides match TRBD2. Germline V lookup: CDR1 MNHEY, CDR2 SVGEGT. The CDR3 loop spans 16 amino acids. The ends lost 7 bases at V and 3 bases at J; junction bases unmatched: 10.

The chain recombines TRBV10-2 with TRBJ2-3, with no clear D. The V gene lost 6 bases and the J gene lost 1 base, with 8 bases spanning the gap. Germline V lookup: CDR1 WSHSY, CDR2 SAAADI. CDR3 length: 13 amino acids. The CDR3 reads CASRWTGTDTQYF. The DNA for the CDR3 is TGCGCCAGCAGATGGACGGGCACAGATACGCAGTATTTT.